The 27 T cell receptor beta chains below come from one sample, sequenced in a study of long-term antiretroviral therapy in people with HIV. Version v3.0 of the immunoSEQ assay ran at survey level. Assay: immunoSEQ multiplex PCR; the TCRdb copy retains only in-frame clones and omits some. The repertoire holds fewer than 20,000 clones, 85% to 90% seen once, with 7.5% to 9.5% in the top ten. Material: unsorted PBMCs, obtained 4.2 years after starting antiretroviral therapy. The receptors originated from a man aged 50 to 59 with HIV.

The chain links TRBV27 to TRBJ1-3; D call uncertain. Germline V gene sequence: CDR1 MNHEY, CDR2 SMNVEV (reference sequence). This CDR3 is 20 amino acids long. Trimming removed 2 bases from V and 0 bases from J, with 23 bases in between. In DNA form, the CDR3 reads TGTGCCAGCAGTTTAGGACCCTATTCTCCGACGGTGATCTCTGGAAACACCATATATTTT. Its translation: CASSLGPYSPTVISGNTIYF.

The V and J genes are TRBV6-5 and TRBJ1-1, with D possibly matching TRBD1 (6 bases). This CDR3 is 16 amino acids long. V lost 2 bases to trimming and J lost 4 bases, with 17 bases between them. From germline, CDR1 is MNHEY and CDR2 SVGAGI. The CDR3 DNA reads as TGTGCCAGCAGTTACAATCAGGGGTTGGTGGGCACTGAAGCTTTCTTT. Encoded protein: CASSYNQGLVGTEAFF.

V usage is TRBV10-1 and J usage is TRBJ2-3; no reliable D call. This CDR3 region has 11 residues. The V gene lost 4 bases and the J gene lost 6 bases, with 5 bases spanning the gap. Germline CDR1 WNHNN, CDR2 SYGVQD (reference sequence). The CDR3 loop is CASSVGDTQYF. The CDR3 DNA reads as TGCGCCAGCAGTGTGGGGGATACGCAGTATTTT.

This chain connects TRBV27 to TRBJ2-6, with D possibly being TRBD1 or TRBD2 (6 bases each). This CDR3 contains 15 residues. In germline, CDR1 is MNHEY, CDR2 SMNVEV (reference sequence). V dropped 11 bases and J dropped 0 bases, with 14 bases sitting between them. CDR3 protein: CASSPGASGANVLTF. CDR3 nucleotides: TGTGCCTCGAGCCCGGGGGCCTCTGGGGCCAACGTCCTGACTTTC.

The V call is TRBV7-9, the J call TRBJ1-2; D unclear. Looked up from germline, CDR1 is SEHNR and CDR2 is FQNEAQ (reference sequence). Trimming shortened V by 2 bases and J by 4 bases, and 8 bases separated the two germline ends. The CDR3 sequence is 13 residues long. The CDR3: CASSLSGIYGYTF. In nucleotides, the CDR3 is TGTGCCAGCAGCTTATCCGGAATCTATGGCTACACCTTC.

The CDR3 region is CSAEPALGTEAFF. In nucleotides, the CDR3 is TGCAGCGCCGAACCCGCCCTTGGCACTGAAGCTTTCTTT. This rearrangement joins TRBV29-1 to TRBJ1-1; D call uncertain. Trimming shortened V by 7 bases and J by 4 bases, and 16 bases separated the two germline ends. This CDR3 comprises 13 residues. Germline values: CDR1 SQVTM, CDR2 ANQGSEA.

V and J are TRBV15 and TRBJ2-1, with 10 bases aligning to TRBD2. This CDR3 region has 16 residues. Unmatched junction bases numbered 7, after V lost 0 bases and J lost 8 bases. CDR1 is LNHNV, CDR2 YYDKDF, per germline (reference sequence). Written as DNA, the CDR3 is TGTGCCACCAGCAGAGATCTTGCTAGCGGGGGATATGAGCAGTTCTTC. Its protein is CATSRDLASGGYEQFF.

This chain uses TRBV19 with TRBJ2-2, with D hard to call. Germline V gives CDR1 LNHDA, CDR2 SQIVND (reference sequence). V dropped 2 bases and J dropped 4 bases, with 11 bases sitting between them. The CDR3 runs 15 residues. As DNA, the CDR3 is TGTGCCAGTAGTATACGTCCAAAGGGCACCGGGGAGCTGTTTTTT. Translated, it gives CASSIRPKGTGELFF.

The CDR3 loop is CASSLGSTEAFF. Here the CDR3 DNA reads TGTGCCAGCAGCTTGGGAAGCACTGAAGCTTTCTTT. The rearrangement joins TRBV7-2 to TRBJ1-1; D is ambiguous. CDR1 and CDR2 from the germline V gene are SGHTA and FQGNSA. The CDR3 consists of 12 residues. The V end lost 3 bases, the J end lost 4 bases, and 6 bases lay between the germline ends.

The V gene is TRBV7-2, the J gene TRBJ1-5; the D is unclear. CDR1 and CDR2 from the germline V gene are SGHTA and FQGNSA. Between the trimmed V and J ends, which lost 1 base and 0 bases, there was a span of 10 bases. The CDR3 is 16 residues long. For the CDR3, the DNA is TGTGCCAGCAGCTTAGAATCCGGGCTTAGCAATCAGCCCCAGCATTTT. Its protein product is CASSLESGLSNQPQHF.

The CDR3 loop reads CASSDRFGAFF. In nucleotides, the CDR3 is TGTGCCAGCAGTGACAGGTTCGGAGCTTTCTTT. This sequence joins TRBV25-1 and TRBJ1-1; D is unresolved. The CDR3 is 11 residues long. Looked up from germline, CDR1 is MGHDK and CDR2 is SYGVNS. V dropped 3 bases and J dropped 10 bases, with 9 bases sitting between them. The full variable domain, in which reference TRBV25-1 and TRBJ1-1 provide the parts outside the CDR3, is EADIYQTPRYLVIGTGKKITLECSQTMGHDKMYWYQQDPGMELHLIHYSYGVNSTEKGDLSSESTVSRIRTEHFPLTLESARPSHTSQYLCASSDRFGAFFGQGTRLTVV.

The count of this clone is one. The chain carries TRBV15 and TRBJ2-1; D uncertain. With 6 bases removed from V and 10 bases from J, the gap between germline ends came to 13 bases. There are 12 residues in the CDR3. CDR1 is LNHNV, CDR2 YYDKDF, per germline (reference sequence). CDR3 loop: CATRRLAEEQFF. The CDR3, as DNA: TGTGCCACCAGACGTTTGGCAGAAGAGCAGTTCTTC.

J is TRBJ2-5 and V is TRBV5-4; no definite D call. CDR3 length equals 15 residues. V was shortened by 4 bases and J by 3 bases, with 16 bases between the two germline ends. The germline CDR1 and CDR2 sequences are SGHNT and YYREEE (reference sequence). The CDR3 reads CASSPVRADKETQYF. DNA for the CDR3: TGTGCCAGCAGCCCCGTTCGGGCAGATAAAGAGACCCAGTACTTC.

V and J are TRBV11-2 and TRBJ1-4, with D possibly matching TRBD1 (5 bases). V lost 5 bases, J lost 10 bases, and 20 bases lay in between. CDR1 and CDR2 from the germline V gene are SGHAT and FQNNGV. The CDR3 spans 15 residues. CDR3 DNA: TGTGCCAGCAGCACGCGGGACTCCAGAGGTTTAAAACTGTTTTTT. It is translated as CASSTRDSRGLKLFF.

The chain combines TRBV10-1 with TRBJ2-2; 7 bases are a match to TRBD1. The CDR3 loop spans 15 amino acids. J was trimmed by 5 bases and V by 3 bases; bases with no gene match: 6. CDR1 WNHNN and CDR2 SYGVQD come from the germline V gene (reference sequence). CDR3 protein: CASSDPTGWTGELFF. The CDR3 DNA reads TGCGCCAGCAGTGACCCGACAGGGTGGACCGGGGAGCTGTTTTTT.

This rearrangement joins TRBV28 to TRBJ1-2; TRBD1 matches 12 bases. Germline trimming cut 5 bases from V and 8 bases from J; bases unmatched to any gene: 6. Germline CDR1 is MDHEN and CDR2 is SYDVKM. The CDR3 runs to 14 residues. The CDR3 DNA sequence: TGTGCCAGCAGTCCCCCGGGACAGGGGGCAGGCTACACCTTC. Translated: CASSPPGQGAGYTF.

This clone is a singleton in its sample. The chain has TRBV5-4 and TRBJ2-7; no definite D call. Germline CDR1 and CDR2: SGHNT and YYREEE (reference sequence). The V gene lost 3 bases and the J gene lost 4 bases, with 8 bases spanning the gap. This CDR3 region has 12 residues. CDR3 DNA: TGTGCCAGCAGCTCGCCTAGGTACGAGCAGTACTTC. It specifies CASSSPRYEQYF.

This clone was counted a single time. V gene TRBV29-1 combines with J gene TRBJ1-5; D uncertain. The ends were cut back, 0 bases at V and 2 bases at J, with 5 bases in the middle. CDR3 length: 13 amino acids. Germline values: CDR1 SQVTM, CDR2 ANQGSEA. The CDR3 loop is CSVEEDGNQPQHF. The CDR3 coding sequence is TGCAGCGTTGAAGAAGACGGCAATCAGCCCCAGCATTTT.

V usage is TRBV7-6 and J usage is TRBJ1-1; TRBD1 matches 7 bases. Germline assignment: CDR1 SGHVS and CDR2 FNYEAQ. This CDR3 comprises 15 residues. J was trimmed by 5 bases and V by 5 bases; bases with no gene match: 11. CDR3 amino acids: CASSPRRTGQTEAFF. The DNA for the CDR3 is TGTGCCAGCAGCCCAAGAAGGACAGGACAAACTGAAGCTTTCTTT.

The chain couples TRBV28 to TRBJ1-2; D is unresolved. Trimming removed 3 bases at V and 1 base at J, with 3 bases between. The CDR3 is made up of 12 amino acids. CDR1 MDHEN and CDR2 SYDVKM come from the germline V gene. CDR3 region: CASSFFNYGYTF. The CDR3, as DNA: TGTGCCAGCAGTTTTTTTAACTATGGCTACACCTTC.

The chain joins TRBV5-5 to TRBJ1-4; possible D gene TRBD1, 5 bases. This CDR3 is 12 amino acids long. Germline values: CDR1 SGHKS, CDR2 YYEKEE (reference sequence). The germline V and J ends were trimmed by 2 bases and 14 bases, with 13 bases remaining between them. The CDR3 protein is CASSFTGGPLFF. CDR3 in DNA: TGTGCCAGCAGCTTCACAGGAGGCCCTCTGTTTTTT.

The CDR3 DNA reads TGTGCCAGCAGTCCTAGGGGGCAAATGGGAAACACCATATATTTT. Its protein is CASSPRGQMGNTIYF. The V call is TRBV25-1, the J call TRBJ1-3, with 7 bases identical to TRBD1. Germline CDR1 reads MGHDK; CDR2 reads SYGVNS. The CDR3 spans 15 residues. With V trimmed by 5 bases and J by 4 bases, 8 bases remained unmatched.

CDR3 sequence: CASSSGLAGATYEQYF. In DNA, the CDR3 is TGTGCCAGCAGTTCGGGACTAGCGGGGGCTACCTACGAGCAGTACTTC. The chain links TRBV27 to TRBJ2-7, with 14 bases matching TRBD2. The CDR3 covers 16 residues. V shed 4 bases and J 2 bases; nucleotides not matched to a gene: 4. The germline gives CDR1 MNHEY, CDR2 SMNVEV (reference sequence).

V is TRBV21-1 and J is TRBJ2-1; TRBD2 is taken as the D call from the table, unchecked against the DNA. TRBV21-1 is a documented pseudogene. The CDR3 runs 14 residues. CDR3 protein: CASRQAGPYNEQFF. The CDR3, as DNA: TGTGCCAGCAGACAAGCGGGGCCCTACAATGAGCAGTTCTTC.

CDR3 region: CSALDTPTQHF. The CDR3 DNA reads as TGCAGTGCTCTGGACACGCCGACCCAGCATTTT. J is TRBJ1-5 and V is TRBV20-1, with D possibly being TRBD1 (5 bases). The CDR3 contains 11 residues. V lost 5 bases and J lost 11, with 13 bases in between. Germline CDR1 DFQATT, CDR2 SNEGSKA (reference sequence).

This clone was picked up a small number of times. The V call is TRBV6-5, the J call TRBJ2-7, with 7 bases identical to TRBD1. This CDR3 spans 14 amino acids. V trimming: 2 bases; J trimming: 3 bases; junction bases outside the gene matches: 4. The germline gives CDR1 MNHEY, CDR2 SVGAGI. In DNA, the CDR3 is TGTGCCAGCAGTTACGCGCAGGGGGACTACGAGCAGTACTTC. Its protein is CASSYAQGDYEQYF.

The J gene is TRBJ1-2, the V gene TRBV7-8, with D hard to call. Germline V gene sequence: CDR1 SGHVS, CDR2 FQNEAQ. The V end lost 4 bases, the J end lost 4 bases, and 7 bases lay between the germline ends. The CDR3 is 12 amino acids. This chain's CDR3 is CASSSHSYGYTF. The CDR3 coding sequence is TGTGCCAGCAGCTCTCACTCCTATGGCTACACCTTC.